The T cell receptor beta chain described here comes from a study of blood T cell repertoires in COVID-19. Study-wide context: COVID-19 samples collected from the United States, Italy and Spain covered acute and convalescent phases. T cells, B-cell-depleted T cells, or PBMCs supplied cDNA or gDNA.

The assay was immunoSEQ multiplex PCR, and TCRdb's table has in-frame clones only and misses some. The sample shows about 460,000 clones, 70% to 90% of them seen only once. Participants' own reports of clinical history determined their cohort assignment. CDR3 length: 13 residues. Trimming removed 10 bases from V and 2 bases from J; junction bases left unmatched: 5. Germline-derived CDR1 and CDR2 are MNHEY and SMNVEV (reference sequence). The clonotype was recovered from a woman in her sixties or seventies who had recovered from COVID-19. This chain uses TRBV27 with TRBJ2-3, with 8 bases identical to TRBD2. Sequenced: PBMCs or T cells enriched from blood (not recorded which). The DNA for the CDR3 is TGTGCCACCTATAGCGGGGCCACAGATACGCAGTATTTT. It codes for CATYSGATDTQYF.